These T cell receptor beta chains were read from a single sample in a study of cytomegalovirus exposure and HLA in healthy donors. Method: immunoSEQ multiplex PCR; TCRdb's copy keeps in-frame clones and lacks some. The sample comprises 50,000 or so clones, approximately 80% of which are singletons, and around 2.4% rests with the top ten. The sequenced material came from PBMCs. These TCRs come from a female donor in good health and CMV-seronegative. CDR3s include the opening cysteine and the closing phenylalanine or tryptophan. The order of the fields is J gene, D gene, V gene, clone size, CDR3 protein, CDR3 DNA. D genes are given only for firm matches. Some rows have no size entry. The others give once, few or many, or a class for an expanded clone.

j_gene: TRBJ2-5
d_gene: TRBD1
v_gene: TRBV7-9
abundance: NA
CDR3aa: CASSLMVDRAKETQYF
CDR3nt: TGTGCCAGCAGTCTAATGGTGGACAGGGCGAAAGAGACCCAGTACTTC

j_gene: TRBJ1-5
d_gene: NA
v_gene: TRBV12-5
abundance: NA
CDR3aa: CASGLSVREPQHF
CDR3nt: TGTGCTAGTGGTTTGTCAGTTCGGGAGCCCCAGCATTTT

j_gene: TRBJ1-2
d_gene: TRBD1
v_gene: TRBV11-2
abundance: NA
CDR3aa: CASTQQGARGYTF
CDR3nt: TGTGCCAGCACGCAACAGGGGGCGCGAGGCTACACCTTC

j_gene: TRBJ1-5
d_gene: NA
v_gene: TRBV6-6
abundance: NA
CDR3aa: CASSLLQVNQPQHF
CDR3nt: TGTGCCAGCAGCTTGTTACAGGTCAATCAGCCCCAGCATTTT

j_gene: TRBJ2-3
d_gene: NA
v_gene: TRBV6-1
abundance: few
CDR3aa: CASSVFSEDTQYF
CDR3nt: TGTGCCAGCAGTGTTTTCAGTGAAGATACGCAGTATTTT

j_gene: TRBJ1-5
d_gene: TRBD1
v_gene: TRBV5-8
abundance: few
CDR3aa: CASSLATGVRNQPQHF
CDR3nt: TGTGCCAGCAGCTTGGCCACAGGGGTCCGGAATCAGCCCCAGCATTTT

j_gene: TRBJ2-3
d_gene: NA
v_gene: TRBV7-9
abundance: NA
CDR3aa: CASSSERGNKDTQYF
CDR3nt: TGTGCCAGCAGCTCAGAACGGGGAAACAAAGATACGCAGTATTTT

j_gene: TRBJ1-1
d_gene: NA
v_gene: TRBV10-3
abundance: NA
CDR3aa: CAITQVGPGTGTEAFF
CDR3nt: TGTGCCATCACCCAAGTAGGCCCCGGCACGGGCACTGAAGCTTTCTTT

j_gene: TRBJ1-1
d_gene: NA
v_gene: TRBV6-4
abundance: NA
CDR3aa: CASSPQGSAEAFF
CDR3nt: TGTGCCAGCAGTCCCCAGGGGAGCGCTGAAGCTTTCTTT

j_gene: TRBJ1-3
d_gene: NA
v_gene: TRBV28
abundance: once
CDR3aa: CASSLVTVNGNTIYF
CDR3nt: TGTGCCAGCAGCCTGGTGACAGTGAACGGAAACACCATATATTTT

j_gene: TRBJ2-2
d_gene: NA
v_gene: TRBV7-2
abundance: NA
CDR3aa: CASSFAGLNTGELFF
CDR3nt: TGTGCCAGCAGCTTTGCAGGCCTCAACACCGGGGAGCTGTTTTTT

j_gene: TRBJ1-1
d_gene: TRBD1
v_gene: TRBV15
abundance: NA
CDR3aa: CATSREPYDRENTEAFF
CDR3nt: TGTGCCACCAGCAGAGAGCCTTATGACAGGGAGAACACTGAAGCTTTCTTT

j_gene: TRBJ2-7
d_gene: TRBD1
v_gene: TRBV7-2
abundance: NA
CDR3aa: CASSPDWGQGAEEQYF
CDR3nt: TGTGCCAGCAGCCCAGACTGGGGACAGGGGGCGGAGGAGCAGTACTTC